Sequencing of this T cell receptor (beta chain) was carried out in a study of post-analysis software for immune sequencing data. On the study more broadly: Relapsing-remitting, secondary progressive and progressive-relapsing multiple sclerosis courses were included. The study, taken as a whole, reports: In patients, about 5 TRBV segments were more frequent than in controls, with TRBV5-6, TRBV5-1 and TRBV20-1 among them.

Libraries were made from TCR beta cDNA, and they carried unique molecular identifiers. The source material, about 0.95 to 10 million T cells, gave rise to 500,000 or so cDNA molecules. Using its own MiXCR run on the PCR reads, TCRdb lists one record per CDR3 protein. The sample includes 750,000 to 900,000 distinct CDR3 sequences, just over 45% of them seen just once. From germline, CDR1 is LGHNA and CDR2 YSLEER. Trimming took 0 bases from V and 8 from J, leaving 16 bases between them. The CDR3 has 15 amino acids. About this clonotype: What it recognizes is unknown.

Sequences were obtained from blood. The chain joins TRBV4-3 to TRBJ1-2; perhaps TRBD1 as D (5 bases). The source of this sequence is a girl under 18 with multiple sclerosis. DNA for the CDR3: TGCGCCAGCAGCCAAGATCGGGCAGGGCGTTTAGGCTACACCTTC. Its protein is CASSQDRAGRLGYTF.